This section outlines one T cell receptor beta chain sequence together with its context. Its specificity is unknown. This specimen comes from a study of cytomegalovirus exposure and HLA in healthy donors. Whole-study findings and limits: Further analysis was carried out later, and it showed several of the most significant clusters appearing linked to common viral pathogens. Later analysis identified a missense DCLRE1C variant that was linked to TCR beta V- and J-gene trimming. The study put some 160 TCR beta chains on its list as cytomegalovirus-associated.

PCR employed 60 Vbeta and 13 Jbeta primers. Here immunoSEQ multiplex PCR was the method, and the copy in TCRdb shows in-frame clones only, minus some. This sample has around 110,000 clones, with 50% to 65% found just once. The origin of this receptor is a middle-aged woman in good health and CMV-seropositive. Sequencing used PBMCs.

The CDR3 loop reads CASSGGRGSGANVLTF. CDR3 DNA: TGTGCCAGCAGCGGTGGACGGGGCTCTGGGGCCAACGTCCTGACTTTC. This chain uses TRBV11-2 with TRBJ2-6, with D perhaps TRBD2 (5 bases). Germline V lookup: CDR1 SGHAT, CDR2 FQNNGV. The CDR3 is made up of 16 amino acids. V was cut by 5 bases and J by 0 bases, with 11 bases left in between.